The clone carrying this TCR beta chain has just a few counts. This CDR3 comprises 20 residues. The germline V gene encodes CDR1 SGHAT and CDR2 FQNNGV. V shed 3 bases and J 0 bases; nucleotides not matched to a gene: 11. This sample was taken from a study of T cells after yellow fever vaccination. TCRdb passed the 5' RACE reads through MiXCR, listing each CDR3 protein once. The sample lists a few hundred thousand distinct CDR3 sequences; approximately 16% were seen once. The chain combines TRBV11-2 with TRBJ2-3; TRBD2 matches 14 bases. The source of this sequence is a man aged 18 to 30 who received the YFV17D yellow fever vaccine. This specimen was PBMCs, taken less than 6 days after the first yellow fever vaccination. CDR3 in DNA: TGTGCCAGCAGCTTCACCTTGGGACTAGCGGGGGCCCCTAGCACAGATACGCAGTATTTT. Translation: CASSFTLGLAGAPSTDTQYF.